This entry lists 19 T cell receptor beta chains sequenced from one sample in a study of cytomegalovirus exposure and HLA in healthy donors. The PCR had 60 Vbeta and 13 Jbeta primers. Profiling relied on immunoSEQ multiplex PCR, and the TCRdb table lists in-frame clones only, not all of them. This table holds some 160,000 clones, roughly 80% found once. The sample taken for sequencing was PBMCs. All receptors derive from a man aged 55 to 70 in good health and CMV-seronegative.

The chain has TRBV6-1 and TRBJ1-2, with 11 nucleotides matching TRBD1. The germline V gene encodes CDR1 MNHNS and CDR2 SASEGT. The CDR3 runs to 15 residues. Unmatched junction bases numbered 9, after V lost 6 bases and J lost 6 bases. The CDR3 nucleotides read TGTGCCAGCAGCTCGGACAGGGGGCGCCCCCATGGCTACACCTTC. Translating it yields CASSSDRGRPHGYTF.

This clone was recorded only once. This rearrangement joins TRBV18 to TRBJ1-4, with 8 bases matching TRBD1. The J segment lost 3 bases and the V segment lost 8 bases, leaving 8 bases of the junction unmatched. This CDR3 contains 15 residues. CDR1 and CDR2 (germline): KGHSH, LQKENI. The CDR3 here is CASRRQGTPNEKLFF. The CDR3 region has the DNA TGTGCCAGCAGACGACAGGGGACGCCTAATGAAAAACTGTTTTTT.

This clone occurred once. The chain combines TRBV7-9 with TRBJ2-3; 7 bases agree with TRBD2. J was trimmed by 2 bases and V by 7 bases; bases with no gene match: 9. In germline, CDR1 is SEHNR, CDR2 FQNEAQ (reference sequence). The CDR3 runs 15 residues. Here the CDR3 DNA reads TGTGCCAGCACACCCGTGGGGGGGGTCACAGATACGCAGTATTTT. This codes for CASTPVGGVTDTQYF.

The gene calls are TRBV19 and TRBJ1-3, with D unclear. Germline CDR1 and CDR2: LNHDA and SQIVND (reference sequence). The CDR3 consists of 14 residues. The V gene lost 5 bases and the J gene lost 2 bases, with 10 bases spanning the gap. The CDR3 here is CASSARGTGNTIYF. The DNA of the CDR3 is TGTGCCAGTAGTGCCCGGGGTACTGGAAACACCATATATTTT.

The CDR3, as DNA: TGTGCCAGCAGCTTGGCAGGGGGATCGGGCAATCAGCCCCAGCATTTT. This translates into CASSLAGGSGNQPQHF. The chain has TRBV5-6 and TRBJ1-5; 7 nucleotides line up with TRBD1. The CDR3 has 16 residues. V lost 0 bases and J lost 2; bases outside the gene matches: 5. Germline CDR1 reads SGHDT; CDR2 reads YYEEEE. The whole variable domain, remainder taken from reference TRBV5-6 and TRBJ1-5, is DAGVTQSPTHLIKTRGQQVTLRCSPKSGHDTVSWYQQALGQGPQFIFQYYEEEERQRGNFPDRFSGHQFPNYSSELNVNALLLGDSALYLCASSLAGGSGNQPQHFGDGTRLSIL.

The gene calls are TRBV7-3 and TRBJ2-1; 10 bases are a match to TRBD2. Germline CDR1 and CDR2: SGHTA and FQGTGA. There are 15 residues in the CDR3. The ends lost 0 bases at V and 8 bases at J; junction bases unmatched: 4. CDR3 amino acids: CASSLTTSGIYEQFF. In nucleotides, the CDR3 is TGTGCCAGCAGCTTAACCACTAGCGGGATATATGAGCAGTTCTTC. Complete variable domain (other parts from reference TRBV7-3 and TRBJ2-1): GAGVSQTPSNKVTEKGKYVELRCDPISGHTALYWYRQSLGQGPEFLIYFQGTGAADDSGLPNDRFFAVRPEGSVSTLKIQRTERGDSAVYLCASSLTTSGIYEQFFGPGTRLTVL.

There are a few counts of this clone. The chain combines TRBV15 with TRBJ2-1; 8 bases match TRBD2. V lost 1 base to trimming and J lost 7 bases; unmatched junction nucleotides: 9. This CDR3 has 16 amino acids. Germline CDR1 LNHNV, CDR2 YYDKDF (reference sequence). The CDR3 spells CATSRGGGGGKNEQFF. The DNA of the CDR3 is TGTGCCACCAGCAGAGGAGGCGGCGGGGGGAAAAATGAGCAGTTCTTC.

This clone was observed a few times. The CDR3, as DNA: TGTGCCAGCAGCCAAACACGTTCATTACTATTTCGTGAGCAGTTCTTC. Translated, it gives CASSQTRSLLFREQFF. J is TRBJ2-1 and V is TRBV14; D is unclear. Germline assignment: CDR1 SGHDN and CDR2 FVKESK. This CDR3 comprises 16 residues. V was clipped by 2 bases and J by 9 bases, with 20 bases between them. The entire variable domain, with the rest obtained from reference TRBV14 and TRBJ2-1, is as follows: EAGVTQFPSHSVIEKGQTVTLRCDPISGHDNLYWYRRVMGKEIKFLLHFVKESKQDESGMPNNRFLAERTGGTYSTLKVQPAELEDSGVYFCASSQTRSLLFREQFFGPGTRLTVL.

The chain links TRBV10-3 to TRBJ2-7; 12 bases agree with TRBD2. The CDR3 extends over 15 amino acids. Germline-derived CDR1 and CDR2 are ENHRY and SYGVKD. Trimming at V came to 5 bases and at J to 3 bases, leaving 5 bases not matched to a gene. DNA for the CDR3: TGTGCCATCAGTAAGGGGACTAGCGGGCTCTACGAGCAGTACTTC. Translating gives CAISKGTSGLYEQYF.

The chain couples TRBV27 to TRBJ1-1, with 7 bases fitting TRBD1. V lost 6 bases and J lost 1; bases outside the gene matches: 5. This CDR3 spans 14 amino acids. Germline assignment: CDR1 MNHEY and CDR2 SMNVEV (reference sequence). CDR3: CASRATGSNTEAFF. Written as DNA, the CDR3 is TGTGCCAGCAGAGCGACAGGGTCGAACACTGAAGCTTTCTTT.

This clone appeared once. The V gene is TRBV7-2, the J gene TRBJ2-7; D is undetermined. CDR3 length: 12 amino acids. Looked up from germline, CDR1 is SGHTA and CDR2 is FQGNSA. Trimming removed 3 bases at V and 6 bases at J, with 9 bases between. The CDR3 DNA is TGTGCCAGCAGCTTGCCTACCTCCGAGCAGTACTTC. It is translated as CASSLPTSEQYF.

The chain uses TRBV27 and TRBJ1-5; 8 bases agree with TRBD1. This CDR3 region has 15 residues. Germline V lookup: CDR1 MNHEY, CDR2 SMNVEV (reference sequence). V dropped 2 bases and J dropped 6; count of bases not matched to a gene: 6. CDR3 region: CASSLQGAERQPQHF. The CDR3 bases are TGTGCCAGCAGTTTACAGGGGGCAGAGCGTCAGCCCCAGCATTTT.

This chain connects TRBV2 to TRBJ1-1, with TRBD1 identical over 7 bases. The CDR3 runs 18 residues. CDR1 SNHLY and CDR2 FYNNEI come from the germline V gene. V trimming: 4 bases; J trimming: 0 bases; junction bases outside the gene matches: 14. CDR3 amino acids: CASSVRGRGSEMNTEAFF. Here the CDR3 DNA reads TGTGCCAGCAGTGTGAGGGGCAGGGGGTCTGAAATGAACACTGAAGCTTTCTTT.

A few counts support this clone. This rearrangement joins TRBV5-4 to TRBJ1-1; D not certain. V was cut by 3 bases and J by 3 bases, with 15 bases left in between. Per the germline V gene, CDR1 is SGHNT and CDR2 is YYREEE (reference sequence). The CDR3 runs 15 residues. This chain's CDR3 is CASSYGPAGDTEAFF. CDR3 nucleotide sequence: TGTGCCAGCAGCTACGGGCCCGCCGGGGACACTGAAGCTTTCTTT.

V usage is TRBV7-9 and J usage is TRBJ2-3; 7 nucleotides match TRBD1. This CDR3 region has 17 residues. The germline CDR1 and CDR2 sequences are SEHNR and FQNEAQ (reference sequence). V was clipped by 1 base and J by 0 bases; unmatched bases: 7. CDR3 amino acids: CASSLGAGGRSTDTQYF. The CDR3 nucleotides read TGTGCCAGCAGCTTAGGGGCAGGGGGACGAAGCACAGATACGCAGTATTTT.

This clone was detected only once. This same CDR3 is encoded by further DNA sequences in the sample. The rearrangement joins TRBV19 to TRBJ1-5; D is uncertain. This CDR3 has 15 residues. With 3 bases removed from V and 4 bases from J, the gap between germline ends came to 13 bases. CDR1 LNHDA and CDR2 SQIVND come from the germline V gene (reference sequence). The CDR3 sequence: CASSINRVSNQPQHF. CDR3 nucleotide sequence: TGTGCCAGTAGTATTAACCGGGTCTCAAATCAGCCCCAGCATTTT.

The chain combines TRBV15 with TRBJ1-5; the D is unclear. V was trimmed by 4 bases and J by 9 bases, leaving 16 bases between them. Germline CDR1 is LNHNV and CDR2 is YYDKDF (reference sequence). The CDR3 has 14 residues. The CDR3 nucleotides read TGTGCCACCAGCAAAAGCGGTGGGCCGTGGCCCCAGCATTTT. Protein: CATSKSGGPWPQHF.

The V gene is TRBV12-5, the J gene TRBJ1-2; possible D gene TRBD1, 6 bases. V was cut by 0 bases and J by 0 bases, with 17 bases left in between. Germline CDR1 is LGHNT and CDR2 is FRNRAP. The CDR3 has 18 residues. CDR3 DNA: TGTGCTAGTGGTTTGGTACTATTCGGGGGGCGAGCTAACTATGGCTACACCTTC. Translating gives CASGLVLFGGRANYGYTF.

V and J are TRBV7-2 and TRBJ2-7; 7 bases are a match to TRBD1. Germline V gene lookup returns CDR1 SGHTA and CDR2 FQGNSA. V was pared by 5 bases and J by 6 bases, with 10 bases of the junction left unmatched. The CDR3 has 14 amino acids. The DNA of the CDR3 is TGTGCCAGCAGCCCCGACAGGGCCCTGCGCGAGCAGTACTTC. This encodes CASSPDRALREQYF. The variable domain in full, completed from reference TRBV7-2 and TRBJ2-7, reads GAGVSQSPSNKVTEKGKDVELRCDPISGHTALYWYRQSLGQGLEFLIYFQGNSAPDKSGLPSDRFSAERTGGSVSTLTIQRTQQEDSAVYLCASSPDRALREQYFGPGTRLTVT.